The clone carrying this TCR beta chain has a single count. This entry is derived from a study of blood T cell repertoires in COVID-19. In the study overall: Acute-phase and convalescent COVID-19 samples originated in the United States, Italy and Spain. PBMCs, B-cell-depleted T cells, or T cells were the source of the cDNA or gDNA that made up the material.

In the original workflow: Nucleated cell counts were estimated from reference gene primer amplification. TCRdb's table, derived via immunoSEQ multiplex PCR, lists solely in-frame clones and lacks some. Clone size and the V and J calls come from that table; the DNA yielded D and trimming. Of about 270,000 clones in the sample, around 86% were seen once. The V gene lost 1 base and the J gene lost 1 base, with 10 bases spanning the gap. The CDR3 is made up of 15 amino acids. Per germline, CDR1 LNHNV and CDR2 YYDKDF (reference sequence). The sample taken for sequencing was peripheral blood. The gene calls are TRBV15 and TRBJ1-1; D may be TRBD1 (5 bases). This clonotype was obtained from a man aged 40-49 years who had recovered from COVID-19. The DNA for the CDR3 is TGTGCCACCAGCAGAGGGGGCCGGGCGAACACTGAAGCTTTCTTT. Translation: CATSRGGRANTEAFF.